These 26 T cell receptor beta chains were all obtained from the same sample, sequenced in a study of metastatic and nonmetastatic thyroid tumors. With MiXCR, TCRdb reprocessed the PCR reads. The sample shows tens of thousands of clones, 25% to 30% of them seen only once. Among the patients, none had received any treatment before thyroid surgery. The source material was blood. The origin of the receptors is a female donor with papillary thyroid cancer or a benign thyroid nodule (not recorded which). Some clones in this sample may be carry-over from other donors' samples.

The V and J genes are TRBV24-1 and TRBJ2-3, with D tentatively TRBD2 (6 bases). V lost 5 bases, J lost 1 base, and 9 bases lay in between. The CDR3 spans 14 residues. Germline lookup yields CDR1 KGHDR and CDR2 SFDVKD. CDR3 nucleotides: TGTGCCACCAGTGTCGGGAGCGGCACAGATACGCAGTATTTT. Residues: CATSVGSGTDTQYF.

The J gene is TRBJ2-7, the V gene TRBV20-1, with D perhaps assigned TRBD1 or TRBD2 (6 bases each). V was cut by 5 bases and J by 2 bases, with 16 bases left in between. The CDR3 extends over 14 amino acids. CDR1 is DFQATT, CDR2 SNEGSKA, per germline (reference sequence). The CDR3 protein is CSARGRDTTYEQYF. The CDR3 DNA sequence: TGCAGTGCTCGGGGGCGGGACACCACCTACGAGCAGTACTTC.

This clone was found many times. The chain carries TRBV11-2 and TRBJ2-7, with a possible D match to TRBD1 (5 bases). V lost 1 base and J lost 7, with 17 bases in between. The CDR3 is 15 residues long. CDR1 and CDR2 (germline): SGHAT, FQNNGV. The CDR3 DNA is TGTGCCAGCAGCTTAGGTCCTGCAGGGATAGGGGAGCAGTACTTC. Residues: CASSLGPAGIGEQYF.

This chain links TRBV5-1 with TRBJ2-5; the match to TRBD2 covers 8 bases. This CDR3 comprises 18 residues. CDR1 and CDR2 (germline): SGHRS, YFSETQ. V lost 0 bases and J lost 4; bases outside the gene matches: 14. The CDR3 spells CASSLGARAAGEGETQYF. The CDR3 DNA reads TGCGCCAGCAGCTTGGGGGCCCGCGCAGCGGGAGAAGGAGAGACCCAGTACTTC. Looking up the rest from reference TRBV5-1 and TRBJ2-5 gives the full variable domain: KAGVTQTPRYLIKTRGQQVTLSCSPISGHRSVSWYQQTPGQGLQFLFEYFSETQRNKGNFPGRFSGRQFSNSRSEMNVSTLELGDSALYLCASSLGARAAGEGETQYFGPGTRLLVL.

This chain joins TRBV5-1 and TRBJ1-4; tentative D call: TRBD1 (5 bases). Trimming pared 3 bases from V and 5 bases from J, leaving 11 bases between. There are 14 residues in the CDR3. Per the germline V gene, CDR1 is SGHRS and CDR2 is YFSETQ. The CDR3 is CASSYGTLNEKLFF. DNA for the CDR3: TGCGCCAGCAGCTACGGGACGCTAAATGAAAAACTGTTTTTT.

The genes are TRBV29-1 and TRBJ2-5; weak D call: TRBD2 (5 bases). The CDR3 consists of 12 residues. V lost 1 base, J lost 5 bases, and 8 bases lay in between. Looked up from germline, CDR1 is SQVTM and CDR2 is ANQGSEA. CDR3 DNA: TGCAGCGTTGAAGGTCCGGGGGAGACCCAGTACTTC. This codes for CSVEGPGETQYF.

This clone is medium-sized. The rearrangement uses TRBV20-1 and TRBJ2-7, with a tentative D call TRBD1 (5 bases). Per the germline V gene, CDR1 is DFQATT and CDR2 is SNEGSKA (reference sequence). The CDR3 has 12 residues. V lost 6 bases and J 4 bases, leaving 13 bases between the germline ends. CDR3 region: CSAEIRQYEQYF. DNA of the CDR3: TGCAGTGCCGAAATCCGACAGTACGAGCAGTACTTC.

This clone was seen a few times. The chain carries TRBV28 and TRBJ1-5; D uncertain. This CDR3 is built from 14 residues. Trimming pared 5 bases from V and 5 bases from J, leaving 13 bases between. Per the germline V gene, CDR1 is MDHEN and CDR2 is SYDVKM. CDR3 coding DNA: TGTGCCAGCAGTAAGAGTTTATCTTATCAGCCCCAGCATTTT. Translation gives CASSKSLSYQPQHF. The entire variable domain, with the rest obtained from reference TRBV28 and TRBJ1-5, is as follows: DVKVTQSSRYLVKRTGEKVFLECVQDMDHENMFWYRQDPGLGLRLIYFSYDVKMKEKGDIPEGYSVSREKKERFSLILESASTNQTSMYLCASSKSLSYQPQHFGDGTRLSIL.

This clone was seen many times. This may stem from a read error, because a much larger clone lies one nucleotide away. This chain connects TRBV19 to TRBJ2-1; D call uncertain. This CDR3 comprises 13 residues. From germline, CDR1 is LNHDA and CDR2 SQIVND (reference sequence). V lost 0 bases, J lost 12 bases, and 12 bases lay in between. This CDR3 reads CASSIDRDTAQFF. CDR3 nucleotides: TGTGCCAGTAGTATAGATCGCGACACTGCGCAGTTCTTC.

This clone has a handful of counts. This sequence joins TRBV6-1 and TRBJ1-6; no clear D gene. Trimming took 3 bases from V and 6 from J, leaving 6 bases between them. The germline V gene has CDR1 MNHNS and CDR2 SASEGT. The CDR3 is made up of 13 amino acids. In DNA form, the CDR3 reads TGTGCCAGCAGTGAGGTTCCTAATTCACCCCTCCACTTT. It specifies CASSEVPNSPLHF.

This clone was counted between two and nine times. The rearrangement links TRBV6-1 to TRBJ2-3; D possibly corresponds to TRBD1 (6 bases). V shed 9 bases and J shed 5 bases, with 21 bases lying between them. CDR1 MNHNS and CDR2 SASEGT come from the germline V gene. This CDR3 comprises 15 residues. CDR3 nucleotides: TGTGCCAGTAAGAGGGTACCAGGGGCTGAAGATACGCAGTATTTT. It encodes CASKRVPGAEDTQYF.

This clone has only a few counts. The chain is built from TRBV27 and TRBJ2-2; weak D call: TRBD2 (5 bases). Germline CDR1 reads MNHEY; CDR2 reads SMNVEV (reference sequence). Trimming pared 3 bases from V and 4 bases from J, leaving 9 bases between. The CDR3 has 14 amino acids. For the CDR3, the DNA is TGTGCCAGCAGTTTTTCGGGATTCACCGGGGAGCTGTTTTTT. It is translated as CASSFSGFTGELFF.

CDR3 in DNA: TGTGCCAGCAGTCCGGGACTAGCGGGTGGTAATGAGCAGTTCTTC. It specifies CASSPGLAGGNEQFF. The chain recombines TRBV6-1 with TRBJ2-1; 12 bases are a match to TRBD2. Germline CDR1 MNHNS, CDR2 SASEGT. J lost 7 bases, V lost 5 bases, and 6 bases had no gene match. This CDR3 comprises 15 residues.

CDR3 DNA: TGTGCCACCTCCCGATATGGCTACACCTTC. Residues: CATSRYGYTF. The chain carries TRBV28 and TRBJ1-2; D remains ambiguous. Germline values: CDR1 MDHEN, CDR2 SYDVKM. The CDR3 consists of 10 residues. Trimming took off 10 bases at V and 5 bases at J, with 8 bases between the two ends.

The chain has TRBV28 and TRBJ1-2, with unresolved D. Per germline, CDR1 MDHEN and CDR2 SYDVKM. V shed 6 bases and J shed 5 bases, with 10 bases lying between them. CDR3 length: 12 residues. CDR3: CASSRQRYGYTF. The CDR3 DNA follows: TGTGCCAGCAGCAGACAACGATATGGCTACACCTTC.

V usage is TRBV7-2 and J usage is TRBJ2-7; 7 bases map to TRBD1. Germline V gene sequence: CDR1 SGHTA, CDR2 FQGNSA. With 4 bases clipped from V and 3 bases from J, the junction kept 6 bases outside the gene matches. This CDR3 comprises 14 residues. This CDR3 reads CASSSRQGDYEQYF. The DNA for the CDR3 is TGTGCCAGCAGCTCTCGACAGGGAGACTACGAGCAGTACTTC. Complete variable domain (other parts from reference TRBV7-2 and TRBJ2-7): GAGVSQSPSNKVTEKGKDVELRCDPISGHTALYWYRQSLGQGLEFLIYFQGNSAPDKSGLPSDRFSAERTGGSVSTLTIQRTQQEDSAVYLCASSSRQGDYEQYFGPGTRLTVT.

This clone has more than one count but fewer than ten. As DNA, the CDR3 is TGTGCCAGCAGACAAGGGGAGGGATACGAGCAGTACTTC. It specifies CASRQGEGYEQYF. The J gene is TRBJ2-7, the V gene TRBV12-3 or TRBV12-4; 7 bases line up with TRBD2. The CDR3 is 13 residues long. V shed 6 bases and J 4 bases; nucleotides not matched to a gene: 6.

The J gene is TRBJ2-1, the V gene TRBV20-1, with 11 bases identical to TRBD2. The CDR3 is made up of 14 amino acids. The J segment lost 8 bases and the V segment lost 6 bases, leaving 9 bases of the junction unmatched. Per the germline V gene, CDR1 is DFQATT and CDR2 is SNEGSKA (reference sequence). This chain's CDR3 is CSAPDSGRAYEQFF. CDR3 nucleotide sequence: TGCAGTGCGCCGGATAGCGGGAGGGCCTATGAGCAGTTCTTC.

The table lists this clone with a few counts. CDR3: CASSRPGLYNEQFF. The DNA of the CDR3 is TGTGCCAGCAGTAGGCCCGGGCTATACAATGAGCAGTTCTTC. The chain combines TRBV12-3 or TRBV12-4 with TRBJ2-1; D ambiguous. Trimming cost V 5 bases and J 4 bases, with 12 bases left between them. This CDR3 region has 14 residues.

The gene calls are TRBV19 and TRBJ1-2, with 7 bases matching TRBD1. The CDR3 runs 13 residues. Germline-derived CDR1 and CDR2 are LNHDA and SQIVND (reference sequence). V lost 7 bases and J lost 10; bases outside the gene matches: 12. CDR3 residues: CASTRTGTEDYTF. Here the CDR3 DNA reads TGTGCCAGTACCAGAACCGGGACAGAAGACTACACCTTC.

This clone was picked up many times. This chain links TRBV6-1 with TRBJ1-5, with D unresolved. V was cut by 4 bases and J by 0 bases, with 7 bases left in between. The CDR3 is 14 residues long. Germline V lookup: CDR1 MNHNS, CDR2 SASEGT. The chain's CDR3 is CASSGIYSNQPQHF. CDR3 nucleotide sequence: TGTGCCAGCAGTGGGATCTATAGCAATCAGCCCCAGCATTTT.

By frequency in the sample, this clone is medium-sized (0.01 to 0.1%). The rearrangement uses TRBV7-2 and TRBJ2-7; D ambiguous. Deletions cut 6 bases from V and 6 bases from J, with 21 bases between. The CDR3 covers 15 residues. In germline, CDR1 is SGHTA, CDR2 FQGNSA. The CDR3, as DNA: TGTGCCAGCAGTCAGGACCCTCACGGTTCTGCCGAGCAGTACTTC. Translation: CASSQDPHGSAEQYF.

V gene TRBV20-1 combines with J gene TRBJ2-3; TRBD2 matches at 7 bases. The V segment lost 2 bases and the J segment 2 bases; nucleotides outside the gene matches: 1. The CDR3 covers 13 residues. The germline V gene encodes CDR1 DFQATT and CDR2 SNEGSKA (reference sequence). CDR3 DNA sequence: TGCAGTGCTAGACTAGCGGCCACAGATACGCAGTATTTT. This translates into CSARLAATDTQYF.

This clone was recorded a few times. Its ends do not fully match the called genes, so a read error is possible. The chain carries TRBV27 and TRBJ2-3, with 9 bases fitting TRBD2. This CDR3 region has 16 residues. Germline lookup yields CDR1 MNHEY and CDR2 SMNVEV (reference sequence). In DNA form, the CDR3 reads TGTCCCAGCAGCCGTGCCAGCGGGAGGATTGCAGATACGCAGTATTTT. Its translation: CPSSRASGRIADTQYF.

This clone was counted between two and nine times. Likely a read error: the CDR3 ends without its conserved phenylalanine or tryptophan. The chain links TRBV28 to TRBJ2-1; D uncertain. Germline-derived CDR1 and CDR2 are MDHEN and SYDVKM. The CDR3 is 12 residues long. The V end lost 4 bases, the J end lost 7 bases, and 8 bases lay between the germline ends. In DNA form, the CDR3 reads TGTGCCAGCAGTTATTACGGGAATGAGCAGTTCTTA. Protein product: CASSYYGNEQFL.

This clone came up a few times. The V and J genes are TRBV6-2 or TRBV6-3 and TRBJ2-3; D unclear. V dropped 11 bases and J dropped 1 base, with 13 bases sitting between them. This CDR3 contains 13 residues. Germline V gene sequence: CDR1 MNHEY, CDR2 SVGEGT. The CDR3 loop is CAATSRRTDTQYF. CDR3 in DNA: TGTGCCGCGACCTCTCGGCGCACAGATACGCAGTATTTT.